The clone carrying this T cell receptor beta chain came up many times. Its antigen is unknown. Germline-derived CDR1 and CDR2 are SGDLS and YYNGEE. This CDR3 spans 14 amino acids. The V end lost 0 bases, the J end lost 8 bases, and 12 bases lay between the germline ends. Primers used in a second PCR of roughly 7 to 12 cycles were a sample-barcoded 5' primer and a J-beta primer mix. TCRdb re-analysed the 5' RACE reads in MiXCR, keeping a single row per CDR3 protein. This repertoire shows about 1.7 million distinct CDR3 sequences, roughly 27% found once; its top ten account for 7.7%. This sample was taken from a study of blood T cells in healthy people across ages. Study context: About one barcoded beta molecule was captured per two T cells (by template switching).

Study-wide results and caveats: Long-lived and aged donors differed, with more naive CD4+ cells and higher diversity in the long-lived. Strong correlation existed between TCR beta diversity and naive T cell percentage.

PBMCs were isolated at a quantity of at least 7 million per sample. The source of this sequence is a woman younger than 45 in good health. The chain recombines TRBV9 with TRBJ2-1; the D gene is possibly TRBD2 (6 bases). Sequencing used blood. CDR3 DNA: TGTGCCAGCAGCGTAGGGGCGGGATACTATGAGCAGTTCTTC. This gives the protein CASSVGAGYYEQFF.